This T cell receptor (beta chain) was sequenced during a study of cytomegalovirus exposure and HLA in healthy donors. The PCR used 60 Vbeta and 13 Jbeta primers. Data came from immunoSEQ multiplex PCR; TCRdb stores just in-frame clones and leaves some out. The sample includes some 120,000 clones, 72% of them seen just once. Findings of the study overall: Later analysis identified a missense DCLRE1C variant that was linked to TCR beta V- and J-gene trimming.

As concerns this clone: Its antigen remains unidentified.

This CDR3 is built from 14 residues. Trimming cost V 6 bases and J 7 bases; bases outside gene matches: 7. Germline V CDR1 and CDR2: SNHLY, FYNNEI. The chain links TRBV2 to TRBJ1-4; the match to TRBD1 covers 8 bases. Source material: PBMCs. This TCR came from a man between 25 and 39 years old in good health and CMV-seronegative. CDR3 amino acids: CASRDRVGSEKLFF. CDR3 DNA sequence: TGTGCCAGCAGGGACAGGGTAGGAAGTGAAAAACTGTTTTTT.